Shown below are 25 T cell receptor beta chains from a single sample sequenced in a study of blood T cell repertoires in COVID-19. TCRdb's table, derived via immunoSEQ multiplex PCR, lists solely in-frame clones and lacks some. The sample shows fewer than 50,000 clones, about 85% of them seen only once. The sequencing input was peripheral blood. These receptors all come from a man aged 55 to 70 with COVID-19, enrolled during active disease.

This clone was found once. V usage is TRBV4-1 and J usage is TRBJ2-7; no reliable D call. The CDR3 is 15 amino acids. With 0 bases removed from V and 4 bases from J, the gap between germline ends came to 13 bases. In germline, CDR1 is MGHRA, CDR2 YSYEKL. In DNA, the CDR3 is TGCGCCAGCAGCCAAGAATTAGCCATCCCTTACGAGCAGTACTTC. It specifies CASSQELAIPYEQYF.

Notes on this clone: This specimen includes other DNA sequences encoding the same CDR3. The chain uses TRBV27 and TRBJ2-2; 7 bases map to TRBD1. Germline CDR1 and CDR2: MNHEY and SMNVEV (reference sequence). This CDR3 spans 15 amino acids. The ends lost 5 bases at V and 4 bases at J; junction bases unmatched: 7. The CDR3 sequence is CASSVRQGATGELFF. The DNA for the CDR3 is TGTGCCAGCAGTGTCCGACAGGGAGCCACCGGGGAGCTGTTTTTT.

The chain carries TRBV10-1 and TRBJ2-7; D might be TRBD2 (6 bases). CDR1 WNHNN and CDR2 SYGVQD come from the germline V gene (reference sequence). Trimming shortened V by 4 bases and J by 6 bases, and 16 bases separated the two germline ends. This CDR3 region has 14 residues. CDR3 bases: TGCGCCAGCAGTGTTTACGGGAGTGGTTCCGAGCAGTACTTC. It yields the protein CASSVYGSGSEQYF.

The genes are TRBV28 and TRBJ1-1; 7 bases map to TRBD1. Germline CDR1 MDHEN, CDR2 SYDVKM. This CDR3 region has 12 residues. V lost 4 bases and J lost 4; bases outside the gene matches: 0. CDR3 loop: CASSSGGTEAFF. The CDR3 DNA reads TGTGCCAGCAGTTCAGGGGGCACTGAAGCTTTCTTT.

The gene calls are TRBV6-5 and TRBJ2-3; TRBD1 matches 8 bases. V lost 5 bases and J lost 11; bases outside the gene matches: 12. Germline V lookup: CDR1 MNHEY, CDR2 SVGAGI. The CDR3 sequence is 14 residues long. The CDR3 sequence is CASSSDRGDEKQYF. CDR3 in DNA: TGTGCCAGCAGTAGTGACAGGGGAGATGAAAAGCAGTATTTT.

The chain is built from TRBV19 and TRBJ2-2; 8 bases match TRBD1. The CDR3 has 15 residues. Trimming removed 7 bases from V and 6 bases from J; junction bases left unmatched: 10. CDR1 LNHDA and CDR2 SQIVND come from the germline V gene (reference sequence). CDR3 amino acids: CASKRTGTVSGELFF. The CDR3 DNA reads TGTGCCAGTAAGCGGACAGGGACGGTGTCCGGGGAGCTGTTTTTT.

This clone occurred a few times. The chain employs TRBV5-1 and TRBJ2-2; possible D gene TRBD1, 6 bases. Trimming pared 5 bases from V and 2 bases from J, leaving 13 bases between. Germline lookup yields CDR1 SGHRS and CDR2 YFSETQ. The CDR3 is made up of 15 amino acids. CDR3 sequence: CASRFGQTNTGELFF. The DNA of the CDR3 is TGCGCCAGCAGATTCGGACAGACCAACACCGGGGAGCTGTTTTTT.

This chain uses TRBV5-1 with TRBJ1-6; a possible D gene is TRBD1 (5 bases). CDR3 size: 16 residues. Germline V gives CDR1 SGHRS, CDR2 YFSETQ. The V end was cut by 0 bases, the J end by 5 bases, with 12 bases between. The DNA of the CDR3 is TGCGCCAGCAGCTTGGGGGCAGGGTGGAATAATTCACCCCTCCACTTT. It specifies CASSLGAGWNNSPLHF.

This clone was seen a few times. The V call is TRBV12-3 or TRBV12-4, the J call TRBJ2-7; 8 bases are a match to TRBD1. The CDR3 loop spans 13 amino acids. The V gene end was trimmed by 7 bases and the J gene end by 9 bases; junction bases not matched to a gene: 11. DNA for the CDR3: TGTGCCAGCACCAAGGACAGGGTTGATGGGCAGTACTTC. This codes for CASTKDRVDGQYF.

V is TRBV4-1 and J is TRBJ2-2, with D perhaps matching TRBD1 (5 bases). Germline CDR1 and CDR2: MGHRA and YSYEKL. V was cut by 4 bases and J by 3 bases, with 15 bases left in between. This CDR3 region has 16 residues. CDR3 region: CASSLKRARDTGELFF. CDR3 sequence (DNA): TGCGCCAGCAGCCTTAAAAGGGCCAGGGACACCGGGGAGCTGTTTTTT.

V is TRBV11-1 and J is TRBJ1-1; D is undetermined. CDR3 size: 14 residues. V was cut by 2 bases and J by 1 base, with 8 bases left in between. Germline V gene data show CDR1 as SGHAT and CDR2 as FQDESV (reference sequence). The DNA of the CDR3 is TGTGCCAGCAGCTTAAAACAGAAGAACACTGAAGCTTTCTTT. The encoded protein is CASSLKQKNTEAFF.

This clone was counted once. V gene TRBV28 combines with J gene TRBJ2-4; a possible D gene is TRBD1 (6 bases). The CDR3 totals 11 residues. Germline V lookup: CDR1 MDHEN, CDR2 SYDVKM. V lost 5 bases and J lost 12, with 11 bases in between. CDR3 sequence (DNA): TGTGCCAGCAGTCCGGGACATCCTCAGTACTTC. Translating gives CASSPGHPQYF. The variable domain in full, completed from reference TRBV28 and TRBJ2-4, reads DVKVTQSSRYLVKRTGEKVFLECVQDMDHENMFWYRQDPGLGLRLIYFSYDVKMKEKGDIPEGYSVSREKKERFSLILESASTNQTSMYLCASSPGHPQYFGAGTRLSVL.

This chain uses TRBV3-1 (or the pseudogene TRBV3-2) with TRBJ1-1; D ambiguous. The CDR3 extends over 14 amino acids. CDR1 and CDR2 (germline): LGHDT, YNNKEL (reference sequence). Between the trimmed V and J ends, which lost 1 base and 10 bases, there was a span of 16 bases. The CDR3 DNA is TGTGCCAGCAGCCAAGGACTTCCGCGGGGTAGAGCTTTCTTT. Translated, it gives CASSQGLPRGRAFF.

The chain recombines TRBV11-3 with TRBJ1-6; TRBD1 is a possible D gene (5 bases). V lost 0 bases and J lost 6, with 9 bases in between. The CDR3 runs to 15 residues. CDR1 SGHNT and CDR2 YENEEA come from the germline V gene. As DNA, the CDR3 is TGTGCCAGCAGCTTAGAGCACGGGGGTAATTCACCCCTCCACTTT. This sequence encodes CASSLEHGGNSPLHF.

The gene calls are TRBV5-6 and TRBJ1-6, with a possible D match to TRBD1 (5 bases). Trimming removed 3 bases from V and 14 bases from J, with 21 bases in between. This CDR3 has 15 residues. CDR1 and CDR2 (germline): SGHDT, YYEEEE. The CDR3 region is CASSSGTVGGKSLHF. DNA of the CDR3: TGTGCCAGCAGCTCCGGGACCGTGGGGGGGAAATCCCTCCACTTT.

This chain uses TRBV7-9 with TRBJ2-1, with TRBD2 identical over 7 bases. Germline trimming cut 4 bases from V and 11 bases from J; bases unmatched to any gene: 14. Germline assignment: CDR1 SEHNR and CDR2 FQNEAQ (reference sequence). The CDR3 spans 15 residues. CDR3 nucleotides: TGTGCCAGCAGCTCCGGGAACCTAGCGGAGCTAAAGCAGTTCTTC. Translating gives CASSSGNLAELKQFF.

The chain couples TRBV10-1 to TRBJ2-1, with no clear D. CDR1 WNHNN and CDR2 SYGVQD come from the germline V gene (reference sequence). The CDR3 is made up of 14 amino acids. The germline V and J ends were trimmed by 0 bases and 9 bases, with 12 bases remaining between them. CDR3 amino acids: CASSESAGFSEQFF. The CDR3 DNA reads as TGCGCCAGCAGTGAGTCCGCCGGGTTCAGTGAGCAGTTCTTC.

The CDR3 DNA is TGTGCCAGTAGACGGGTGGCCTCTAAAAATCAGCCCCAGCATTTT. Translation: CASRRVASKNQPQHF. The chain uses TRBV19 and TRBJ1-5; D call uncertain. CDR1 is LNHDA and CDR2 is SQIVND in the germline V gene (reference sequence). The CDR3 covers 15 residues. The V end was cut by 6 bases, the J end by 4 bases, with 16 bases between.

This CDR3 reads CAVAGGYEQYF. The CDR3 DNA is TGTGCCGTAGCGGGAGGGTACGAGCAGTACTTC. The chain has TRBV30 and TRBJ2-7; 11 bases line up with TRBD2. This CDR3 comprises 11 residues. The trim removed 8 bases at V and 4 bases at J, leaving 1 base unmatched. The V gene's germline CDR1 is GTSNPN and CDR2 SVGIG (reference sequence).

In nucleotides, the CDR3 is TGTGCCAGCAGGCGGACAGGGGGCATAGTTGAAAAACTGTTTTTT. Its protein product is CASRRTGGIVEKLFF. V usage is TRBV27 and J usage is TRBJ1-4, with 11 bases matching TRBD1. The CDR3 is made up of 15 amino acids. V shed 6 bases and J 7 bases; nucleotides not matched to a gene: 7. CDR1 and CDR2 from the germline V gene are MNHEY and SMNVEV (reference sequence).

The V gene is TRBV6-1, the J gene TRBJ2-4, with D perhaps TRBD1 (5 bases). The CDR3 extends over 16 amino acids. V gave up 2 bases and J gave up 0 bases, with 11 bases separating them. The germline CDR1 and CDR2 sequences are MNHNS and SASEGT. The chain's CDR3 is CASSERLGRAKNIQYF. In DNA form, the CDR3 reads TGTGCCAGCAGTGAAAGGCTGGGGCGAGCCAAAAACATTCAGTACTTC.

This chain links TRBV6-1 with TRBJ2-1; 8 nucleotides line up with TRBD2. Germline V gives CDR1 MNHNS, CDR2 SASEGT. After removal of 2 bases from V and 6 bases from J, the junction contained 9 bases not matched to a gene. The CDR3 sequence is 16 residues long. Here the CDR3 reads CASSEQGGRSPNEQFF. The DNA for the CDR3 is TGTGCCAGCAGTGAACAGGGCGGGAGGAGTCCCAATGAGCAGTTCTTC.

CDR3 region: CASSEGTGSSQYF. In DNA form, the CDR3 reads TGTGCCAGCAGTGAAGGGACAGGGTCATCCCAGTACTTC. This chain links TRBV6-4 with TRBJ2-5, with 9 bases identical to TRBD1. J was trimmed by 9 bases and V by 3 bases; bases with no gene match: 5. The germline V gene encodes CDR1 MRHNA and CDR2 SNTAGT. The CDR3 length is 13 residues.

This chain links TRBV28 with TRBJ2-7, with TRBD2 matching 12 bases. The CDR3 is 18 residues long. Germline V lookup: CDR1 MDHEN, CDR2 SYDVKM. The junction had 12 bases not matched to a gene; V was cut back by 5 bases and J by 1 base. The CDR3 region has the DNA TGTGCCAGCAGTGGTGGTAGTGGGACTAGCGGGTTTTCCTACGAGCAGTACTTC. Translated: CASSGGSGTSGFSYEQYF.

The chain has TRBV7-2 and TRBJ1-5; the D gene is possibly TRBD1 (5 bases). CDR1 is SGHTA and CDR2 is FQGNSA in the germline V gene. Trimming took 2 bases from V and 6 from J, leaving 20 bases between them. The CDR3 is 17 residues long. The CDR3 here is CASSLLFGRRGAQPQHF. The DNA for the CDR3 is TGTGCCAGCAGCTTACTATTTGGGAGGAGGGGCGCTCAGCCCCAGCATTTT.